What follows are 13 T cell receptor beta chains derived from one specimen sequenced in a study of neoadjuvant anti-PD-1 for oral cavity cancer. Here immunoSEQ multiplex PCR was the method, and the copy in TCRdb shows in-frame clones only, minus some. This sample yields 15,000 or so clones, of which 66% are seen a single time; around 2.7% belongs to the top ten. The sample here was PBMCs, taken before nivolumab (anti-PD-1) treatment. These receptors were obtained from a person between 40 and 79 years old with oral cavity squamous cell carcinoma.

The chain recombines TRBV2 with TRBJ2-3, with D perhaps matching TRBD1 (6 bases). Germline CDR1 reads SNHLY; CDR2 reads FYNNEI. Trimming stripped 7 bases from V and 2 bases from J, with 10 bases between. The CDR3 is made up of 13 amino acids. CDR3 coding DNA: TGTGCCAGCAAAAGGGACAACACAGATACGCAGTATTTT. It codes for CASKRDNTDTQYF.

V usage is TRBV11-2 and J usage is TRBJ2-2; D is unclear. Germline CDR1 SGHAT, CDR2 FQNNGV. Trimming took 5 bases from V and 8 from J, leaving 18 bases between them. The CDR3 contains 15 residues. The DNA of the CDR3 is TGTGCCAGCAGCCCAACTCCGGGCCCCGGGGGGGAGCTGTTTTTT. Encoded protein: CASSPTPGPGGELFF.

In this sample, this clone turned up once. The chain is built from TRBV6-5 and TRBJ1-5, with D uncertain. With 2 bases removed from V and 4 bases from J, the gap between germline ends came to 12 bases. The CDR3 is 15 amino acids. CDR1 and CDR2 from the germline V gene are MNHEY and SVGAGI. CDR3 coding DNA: TGTGCCAGCAGTTACGTTAGGGATGGGAATCAGCCCCAGCATTTT. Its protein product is CASSYVRDGNQPQHF.

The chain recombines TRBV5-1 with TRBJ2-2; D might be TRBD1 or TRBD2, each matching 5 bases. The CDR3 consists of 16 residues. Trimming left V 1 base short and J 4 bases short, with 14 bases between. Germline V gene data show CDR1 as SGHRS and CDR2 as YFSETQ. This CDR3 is CASSLTVGGTTGELFF. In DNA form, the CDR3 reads TGCGCCAGCAGCTTGACGGTCGGTGGGACCACCGGGGAGCTGTTTTTT.

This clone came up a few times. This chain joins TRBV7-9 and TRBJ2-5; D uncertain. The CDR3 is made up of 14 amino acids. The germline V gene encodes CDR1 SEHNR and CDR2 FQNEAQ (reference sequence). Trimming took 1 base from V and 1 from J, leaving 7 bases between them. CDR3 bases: TGTGCCAGCAGCTTAGGAACAGCCCAAGAGACCCAGTACTTC. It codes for CASSLGTAQETQYF. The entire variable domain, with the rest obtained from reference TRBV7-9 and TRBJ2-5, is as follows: DTGVSQNPRHKITKRGQNVTFRCDPISEHNRLYWYRQTLGQGPEFLTYFQNEAQLEKSRLLSDRFSAERPKGSFSTLEIQRTEQGDSAMYLCASSLGTAQETQYFGPGTRLLVL.

This CDR3 reads CASSYGTLSTGELFF. The CDR3 coding sequence is TGTGCCAGCAGTTACGGGACTCTCAGCACCGGGGAGCTGTTTTTT. This chain links TRBV6-6 with TRBJ2-2; D possibly corresponds to TRBD2 (6 bases). Germline CDR1 and CDR2: MNHNY and SVGAGI (reference sequence). Trimming removed 2 bases at V and 4 bases at J, with 11 bases between. CDR3 length: 15 amino acids.

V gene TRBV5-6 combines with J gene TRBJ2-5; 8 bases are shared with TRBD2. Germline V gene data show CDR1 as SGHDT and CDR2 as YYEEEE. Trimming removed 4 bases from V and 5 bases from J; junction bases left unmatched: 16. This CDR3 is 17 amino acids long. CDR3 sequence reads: CASSPRRSGNWGETQYF. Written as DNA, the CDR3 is TGTGCCAGCAGCCCAAGGCGTAGCGGGAACTGGGGTGAGACCCAGTACTTC.

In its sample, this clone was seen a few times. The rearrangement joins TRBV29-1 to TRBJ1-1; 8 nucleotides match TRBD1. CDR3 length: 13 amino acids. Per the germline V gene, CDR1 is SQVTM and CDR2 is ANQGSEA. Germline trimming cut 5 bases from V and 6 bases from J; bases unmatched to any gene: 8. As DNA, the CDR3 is TGCAGCGTTTACCGGACAGGGTGGGCTGAAGCTTTCTTT. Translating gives CSVYRTGWAEAFF.

This CDR3 reads CASSVGQLGMAQFF. CDR3 coding DNA: TGTGCCAGCAGCGTAGGGCAACTAGGAATGGCGCAGTTCTTC. The chain couples TRBV9 to TRBJ2-1; D is possibly TRBD2 (5 bases). This CDR3 is 14 amino acids long. Trimming shortened V by 0 bases and J by 12 bases, and 16 bases separated the two germline ends. The germline gives CDR1 SGDLS, CDR2 YYNGEE.

CDR3 sequence reads: CASSATWTGINTDTQYF. In DNA form, the CDR3 reads TGTGCCAGCAGTGCGACCTGGACAGGAATCAATACAGATACGCAGTATTTT. The chain links TRBV21-1 to TRBJ2-3; whether TRBD1, the table's D call, matches the DNA was not checked. TRBV21-1 is marked as a pseudogene. The CDR3 spans 17 residues.

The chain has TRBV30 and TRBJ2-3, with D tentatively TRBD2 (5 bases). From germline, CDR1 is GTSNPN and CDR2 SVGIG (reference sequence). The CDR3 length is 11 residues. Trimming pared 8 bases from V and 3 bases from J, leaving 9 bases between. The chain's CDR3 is CAEGWTDTQYF. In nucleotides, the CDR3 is TGTGCCGAGGGATGGACAGATACGCAGTATTTT.

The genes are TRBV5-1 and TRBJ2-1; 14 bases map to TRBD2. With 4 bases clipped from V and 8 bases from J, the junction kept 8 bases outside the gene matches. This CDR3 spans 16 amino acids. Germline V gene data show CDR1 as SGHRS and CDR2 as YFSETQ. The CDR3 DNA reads TGCGCCAGCAGCCTACCCGGGACTAGCGGGAGCGATGAGCAGTTCTTC. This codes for CASSLPGTSGSDEQFF.

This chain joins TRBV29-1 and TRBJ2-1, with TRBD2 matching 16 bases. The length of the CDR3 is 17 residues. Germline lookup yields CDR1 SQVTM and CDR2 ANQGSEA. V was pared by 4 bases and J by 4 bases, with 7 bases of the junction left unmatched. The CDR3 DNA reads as TGCAGCGTTGTGGGACTAGCGGGAGGGAGAGGGTACAATGAGCAGTTCTTC. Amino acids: CSVVGLAGGRGYNEQFF.